This T cell receptor (beta chain) emerged from a study of shared clonotypes between healthy human individuals. CD8 cells regarded as naive lacked CD45RO, were positively chosen for CCR7, and omitted terminally differentiated effector memory CD45RA+ cells. Libraries were prepared by immunoSEQ multiplex PCR; TCRdb keeps only in-frame clonotypes and omits some of them. The top ten clones hold around 1.7% of a sample with about 2.1 million clones, roughly 93% of them seen once. As regards this clone: Antigen unknown.

Study-wide results and limits: Researchers sampled only blood; tissue repertoires likely differ. Large sequencing depth failed to make sorted-subset sequencing complete, rarefaction showed. Among donors, clonotype sharing was expected to be affected by sequencing depth.

CDR1 and CDR2 (germline): ENHRY, SYGVKD. This CDR3 has 15 residues. Trimming left V 2 bases short and J 0 bases short, with 10 bases between. The receptor was derived from a young man in good health. Some clones in this sample may be carry-over from other donors' samples. Specimen: naive CD8+ T cells from PBMCs. The rearrangement uses TRBV10-3 and TRBJ1-1; possibly TRBD1 for D (6 bases). CDR3 nucleotides: TGTGCCATCAGTGAGCCGGGACAAATGAACACTGAAGCTTTCTTT. This encodes CAISEPGQMNTEAFF.